Listed below are T cell receptor beta chains from one sample, sequenced in a study of blood T cell repertoires in COVID-19. The data were produced by immunoSEQ multiplex PCR, yet TCRdb's version contains in-frame clones alone and is incomplete. The sample yields 100,000 to 140,000 clones, almost 85% seen once. Sequenced material: peripheral blood. These receptors all come from a human donor in a cohort sampled during active COVID-19. Both conserved end residues are part of each CDR3. D genes are given only for firm matches. The size of a clone is reported for some rows only, either as once, few or many, or as a class for expanded clones.

>.|TRBJ2-7|TRBV18|TRBD2
TGTGCCAGCTCACCAAGGGCGGGGGGCTCGGAGGAGCAGTACTTC
CASSPRAGGSEEQYF
>.|TRBJ1-6|TRBV27|TRBD1
TGTGCCAGCAGGGACAGGGCAAGCCCCTATAATTCACCCCTCCACTTT
CASRDRASPYNSPLHF
>.|TRBJ2-1|TRBV30|.
TGTGCCTGGTCAACAGCGGATGAGCAGTTCTTC
CAWSTADEQFF
>.|TRBJ2-3|TRBV7-2|.
TGTGCCAGCAGTCCATCTGGGAGTAGCACAGATACGCAGTATTTT
CASSPSGSSTDTQYF
>.|TRBJ1-4|TRBV6-5|.
TGTGCCAGCAGTTACTCGTGGGCAAATAATGAAAAACTGTTTTTT
CASSYSWANNEKLFF
>.|TRBJ2-7|TRBV3-1/TRBV3-2|TRBD2
TGTGCCAGCAGTCCGGCGGGAGCGGTAAACGAGCAGTACTTC
CASSPAGAVNEQYF
>few|TRBJ1-2|TRBV7-8|.
TGTGCCAGCAGCTTTACAGGCGGTGGCTACACCTTC
CASSFTGGGYTF
>.|TRBJ2-3|TRBV28|TRBD2
TGTGCCAGCAGTTCCTATAGCCCGACTAGCGGGAGTCCAGATACGCAGTATTTT
CASSSYSPTSGSPDTQYF
>.|TRBJ1-1|TRBV2|.
TGTGCCAGCAGTGATCAGGGACTCCCGAACACTGAAGCTTTCTTT
CASSDQGLPNTEAFF
>.|TRBJ1-1|TRBV30|.
TGTGCCTGGAGTTCGGGGAGCACTGAAGCTTTCTTT
CAWSSGSTEAFF
>.|TRBJ1-4|TRBV30|.
TGTGCCTGGAACGTAAGGGGTATTAATGAAAAACTGTTTTTT
CAWNVRGINEKLFF
>.|TRBJ2-6|TRBV6-5|TRBD1
TGTGCCAGCACCAACAGGGGTGTTGGGGCCAACGTCCTGACTTTC
CASTNRGVGANVLTF
>.|TRBJ1-5|TRBV28|TRBD1
TGTGCCAGCCGGACAGGGGTGGGCAATCAGCCCCAGCATTTT
CASRTGVGNQPQHF
>.|TRBJ1-2|TRBV19|TRBD1
TGTGCCAGTAGTGCGGGACAGGGCTATGGCTACACCTTC
CASSAGQGYGYTF
>.|TRBJ1-4|TRBV7-9|TRBD1
TGTGCCAGCAGCCCGTTTCCGAGGGGGCGGTCTAATGAAAAACTGTTTTTT
CASSPFPRGRSNEKLFF
>once|TRBJ2-1|TRBV3-1/TRBV3-2|.
TGTGCCAGCAGCCAAGACGCTGGGAGCTCCTACAATGAGCAGTTCTTC
CASSQDAGSSYNEQFF
>.|TRBJ1-1|TRBV27|.
TGTGCCAGCAGTTTAGCGGCTCAGGGGAACACTGAAGCTTTCTTT
CASSLAAQGNTEAFF
>.|TRBJ2-1|TRBV2|.
TGTGCCAGCAGTGATTTCTTGGCGGGACGGCAGTTCTTC
CASSDFLAGRQFF
>.|TRBJ2-2|TRBV4-3|TRBD2
TGCGCCAGCAGCGAGGGAGGGTTATACACCGGGGAGCTGTTTTTT
CASSEGGLYTGELFF
>.|TRBJ2-1|TRBV19|TRBD1
TGTGCCAGTAGAAGACCAGGGGGCGCCTACAATGAGCAGTTCTTC
CASRRPGGAYNEQFF
>.|TRBJ2-2|TRBV7-3|.
TGTGCCAGCAGCCATCCGAACACCGGGGAGCTGTTTTTT
CASSHPNTGELFF
>.|TRBJ2-1|TRBV9|TRBD2
TGTGCCAGCAGCGTAGATGCTCGTTGGCGGGAGTTGAATGAGCAGTTCTTC
CASSVDARWRELNEQFF
>.|TRBJ1-6|TRBV4-1|TRBD1
TGCGCCAGCAGCCAGGAGGGGGCTGATTCACCCCTCCACTTT
CASSQEGADSPLHF
>few|TRBJ1-2|TRBV20-1|.
TGCAGTGCTAGTGCCCGATCGGGGTATGGCTACACCTTC
CSASARSGYGYTF